This is a list of T cell receptor beta chains from one sample in a study of shared clonotypes between healthy human individuals. Profiling relied on immunoSEQ multiplex PCR, and the TCRdb table lists in-frame clones only, not all of them. The repertoire holds around 2,000,000 clones, under 95% seen once, with under 2% in the top ten. Material: naive CD8+ T cells from PBMCs. These receptors all come from a man aged 18 to 35 in good health. Some clones in this sample may be carry-over from other donors' samples. The CDR3 runs from the conserved cysteine through the conserved F or W. A D gene is named only where the DNA matches it firmly. Not every row has a clone size; where given, it reads once, few, many or a size class.

TRBD1	TRBV13	.	16	TRBJ2-7	TGTGCCAGCAGCTCGGCCGACAGGGCAGTCTCCTACGAGCAGTACTTC	CASSSADRAVSYEQYF
.	TRBV20-1	once	10	TRBJ2-4	TGCAGTGCGGCTGGGAACATTCAGTACTTC	CSAAGNIQYF
.	TRBV10-3	.	16	TRBJ1-3	TGTGCCATCAGCAGATCTGACATTAAGCGCGGAAACACCATATATTTT	CAISRSDIKRGNTIYF
.	TRBV28	.	13	TRBJ2-7	TGTGCCAGCAGTTTGGCAGGTTCCTACGAGCAGTACTTC	CASSLAGSYEQYF
.	TRBV6-6	.	15	TRBJ1-5	TGTGCAACCAGCTACTCCGTTGATAGCAATCAGCCCCAGCATTTT	CATSYSVDSNQPQHF
.	TRBV9	.	15	TRBJ2-6	TGTGCCAGCAGCGTAGCTACCGGACGGCCGGTCGTCCTGACTTTC	CASSVATGRPVVLTF
.	TRBV7-9	.	16	TRBJ2-7	TGTGCCAGCAGCTCCCCCCTTACGGGACATCGCTACGAGCAGTACTTC	CASSSPLTGHRYEQYF
TRBD2	TRBV7-9	.	15	TRBJ2-3	TGTGCCAGCAGCTTGAAGCGGGGCCGTGGGGATACGCAGTATTTT	CASSLKRGRGDTQYF
.	TRBV5-6	.	14	TRBJ2-7	TGTGCCAGCAGCGACCTAGGGGCGGCCTACGAGCAGTACTTC	CASSDLGAAYEQYF
TRBD2	TRBV28	.	15	TRBJ2-7	TGTGCCAGCAGTTTATCCCTAGCGGGAGGGTCCGAGCAGTACTTC	CASSLSLAGGSEQYF
.	TRBV9	.	14	TRBJ1-5	TGTGCCAGCAGCGGGGGGCCCGAAAATCAGCCCCAGCATTTT	CASSGGPENQPQHF
TRBD2	TRBV29-1	once	16	TRBJ2-3	TGCAGCGTTGAAATTCTGGCTAGCGGGAGCACAGATACGCAGTATTTT	CSVEILASGSTDTQYF
.	TRBV7-9	few	12	TRBJ1-2	TGTGCCAGCAGACCTCCTAACTATGGCTACACCTTC	CASRPPNYGYTF
.	TRBV9	.	20	TRBJ2-6	TGTGCCAGCAGCAATCGACAGGGCATGTCGGGAGCCTCTGGGGCCAACGTCCTGACTTTC	CASSNRQGMSGASGANVLTF
.	TRBV4-2	once	15	TRBJ2-7	TGTGCCAGCAGCCAAGATCTCGGCAGGGGCTACGAGCAGTACTTC	CASSQDLGRGYEQYF
TRBD2	TRBV6-6	once	16	TRBJ2-1	TGTGCCAGCAGTTATTCGGGACTAGCGGGAGGGTGGGAGCAGTTCTTC	CASSYSGLAGGWEQFF
.	TRBV7-9	.	15	TRBJ2-7	TGTGCCAGCAGCTCCGGTGGGATAGGGCCCTACGAGCAGTACTTC	CASSSGGIGPYEQYF
.	TRBV19	.	14	TRBJ2-7	TGTGCCAGTAGTACTAGGACGGCTCCCTACGAGCAGTACTTC	CASSTRTAPYEQYF
.	TRBV4-1	.	13	TRBJ2-1	TGCGCCAGCAGCCAAAGAAGTGGAAATGAGCAGTTCTTC	CASSQRSGNEQFF
.	TRBV19	.	17	TRBJ1-4	TGTGCCAAAGTCCTCGAGTATATGACGGCCTGCGCTGAAAAACTGTTTTTT	CAKVLEYMTACAEKLFF
TRBD1	TRBV7-9	.	16	TRBJ1-3	TGTGCCAGCAGCTTCGGACAGGCGACCTCTGGAAACACCATATATTTT	CASSFGQATSGNTIYF
.	TRBV5-4	.	15	TRBJ1-2	TGTGCCAGCAGCCTGGACAGAGCGCTCGGGTATGGCTACACCTTC	CASSLDRALGYGYTF
.	TRBV7-9	.	14	TRBJ2-3	TGTGCCAGCAGCCACACCACAGTCACAGATACGCAGTATTTT	CASSHTTVTDTQYF
TRBD2	TRBV29-1	.	17	TRBJ2-1	TGCAGCGTTGAAGGCGTCGGTAGCGGGAGGAGTTACAATGAGCAGTTCTTC	CSVEGVGSGRSYNEQFF
TRBD1	TRBV28	.	15	TRBJ1-2	TGTGCCAGCAGACAGGGGGCGCGGACTAACTATGGCTACACCTTC	CASRQGARTNYGYTF
.	TRBV27	.	13	TRBJ2-7	TGTGCCAGCAGTTCAATATCAACCTACGAGCAGTACTTC	CASSSISTYEQYF
TRBD1	TRBV29-1	.	15	TRBJ2-2	TGCAGCGTCCAAAAAGGGGGCTTGGACACCGGGGAGCTGTTTTTT	CSVQKGGLDTGELFF
TRBD2	TRBV7-2	.	15	TRBJ2-7	TGTGCCAGCAGCTTAGTTGGCGGGGGGCAGTACGAGCAGTACTTC	CASSLVGGGQYEQYF
TRBD1	TRBV27	.	15	TRBJ1-2	TGTGCCAGCAGTTCCTATGAAACAGGGGACTATGGCTACACCTTC	CASSSYETGDYGYTF
.	TRBV18	.	14	TRBJ2-5	TGTGCCAGCTCAGGGGTGGGGCTCCAAGAGACCCAGTACTTC	CASSGVGLQETQYF
TRBD2	TRBV9	.	16	TRBJ2-3	TGTGCCAGCAGCGTAGTAGCGGGAGTGTTCACAGATACGCAGTATTTT	CASSVVAGVFTDTQYF
.	TRBV11-3	once	13	TRBJ2-7	TGTGCCAGCAGCTTGGCTGTCGGAAACGAGCAGTACTTC	CASSLAVGNEQYF
TRBD2	TRBV13	.	19	TRBJ2-7	TGTGCCAGCAGCTTCCGACAGCCTATCCTAGCGGGTCCTCCCTACGAGCAGTACTTC	CASSFRQPILAGPPYEQYF
.	TRBV5-1	.	15	TRBJ2-7	TGCGCCAGCAGCCCGGAAGGGGTAATGTCCTACGAGCAGTACTTC	CASSPEGVMSYEQYF
.	TRBV28	.	15	TRBJ2-1	TGTGCCAGCAGTCCACGGGGCCGGACCTACAATGAGCAGTTCTTC	CASSPRGRTYNEQFF
TRBD2	TRBV6-5	.	14	TRBJ2-7	TGTGCCAGCAGTTCGGGACTAGCTGGACACGAGCAGTACTTC	CASSSGLAGHEQYF
TRBD1	TRBV11-2	.	15	TRBJ2-7	TGTGCCAGCAGCCCCCGGGACAGGGGGAGGTACGAGCAGTACTTC	CASSPRDRGRYEQYF
.	TRBV9	.	15	TRBJ2-5	TGTGCCAGCAGCGTAGGGGGGCGCCTCCAAGAGACCCAGTACTTC	CASSVGGRLQETQYF
.	TRBV5-1	.	15	TRBJ2-7	TGCGCCAGCAGCTTGGCCTTACGAGATAACTACGAGCAGTACTTC	CASSLALRDNYEQYF
.	TRBV28	.	12	TRBJ2-5	TGTGCCAGCAGTGCCCGCCCGGAGACCCAGTACTTC	CASSARPETQYF
TRBD2	TRBV7-9	.	17	TRBJ2-3	TGTGCCAGCAGCTGGGACTATGCGGACCGAGACACAGATACGCAGTATTTT	CASSWDYADRDTDTQYF
.	TRBV4-1	.	15	TRBJ2-7	TGCGCCAGCAGCCAAGGGAATTTGGGTATCGCCGAGCAGTACTTC	CASSQGNLGIAEQYF
TRBD2	TRBV9	.	15	TRBJ2-2	TGTGCCAGCAGCATCGGGACTAGCTACACCGGGGAGCTGTTTTTT	CASSIGTSYTGELFF